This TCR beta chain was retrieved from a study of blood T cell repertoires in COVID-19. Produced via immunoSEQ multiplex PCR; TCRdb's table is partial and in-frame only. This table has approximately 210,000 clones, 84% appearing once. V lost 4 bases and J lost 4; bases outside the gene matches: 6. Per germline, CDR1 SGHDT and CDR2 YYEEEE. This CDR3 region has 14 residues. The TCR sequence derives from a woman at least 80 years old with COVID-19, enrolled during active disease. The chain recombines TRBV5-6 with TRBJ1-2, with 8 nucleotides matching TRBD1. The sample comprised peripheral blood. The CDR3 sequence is CASSPDRGRYGYTF. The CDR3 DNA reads TGTGCCAGCAGCCCAGACAGGGGCCGCTATGGCTACACCTTC.